This paragraph reports one T cell receptor (beta chain). With 0 bases clipped from V and 4 bases from J, the junction kept 4 bases outside the gene matches. The CDR3 loop spans 15 amino acids. CDR1 and CDR2 from the germline V gene are SGHNT and YYREEE (reference sequence). The sample comes from a study of blood T cell repertoires in COVID-19. Sequencing was performed with immunoSEQ multiplex PCR; in TCRdb, only in-frame clones are kept and a portion is missing. The sample includes 150,000 to 190,000 clones, about nine tenths of them seen just once. This TCR was sampled from a woman in her 70s with acute or convalescent COVID-19. Sample: peripheral blood. The genes are TRBV5-4 and TRBJ1-3; 7 bases map to TRBD1. The CDR3 DNA reads as TGTGCCAGCAGCTTGGACAGGGGAGGAGGAAACACCATATATTTT. Its translation: CASSLDRGGGNTIYF.